This is a list of T cell receptor beta chains from one sample in a study of T cells in localized non-small cell lung cancer. Repertoires were generated with immunoSEQ multiplex PCR, while TCRdb's copy carries only in-frame clones and drops some. The profile shows 40,000 to 50,000 clones, approximately 86% of them singletons. This material consisted of peripheral blood, taken before any cancer treatment. The receptors come from a woman between 18 and 50 years old with stage III lung adenocarcinoma. CDR3s leave out the opening cysteine and the closing phenylalanine or tryptophan. Not every row has a clone size; where given, it reads once, few, many or a size class.

J | V | size | CDR3
TRBJ2-1 | TRBV9 | . | ASRGQGYNEQF
TRBJ2-1 | TRBV18 | . | ASSPPNRGPYNEQF
TRBJ2-5 | TRBV9 | . | ASSATRGAETQY
TRBJ1-2 | TRBV19 | . | ATRSLRPSNYGYT
TRBJ1-1 | TRBV6-6 | . | ASSYSTNTEAF
TRBJ1-6 | TRBV6-1 | . | ASSDNSPLH
TRBJ1-3 | TRBV30 | . | AWNGAGNTIY
TRBJ2-5 | TRBV11-1 | once | ASSLGATGGWETQY
TRBJ2-5 | TRBV4-1 | . | ASSLGTSQETQY
TRBJ2-2 | TRBV5-1 | . | ASSFRTSVNTGELF
TRBJ2-1 | TRBV7-9 | once | ASSLVTGDTRTPNEQF
TRBJ2-6 | TRBV18 | . | ASSPLASGFSGANVLT
TRBJ2-2 | TRBV5-1 | once | ASRPPGLASNTGELF
TRBJ2-7 | TRBV13 | . | ASSPLPGTGNYEQY
TRBJ1-2 | TRBV30 | few | AWSVMGRDYGYT
TRBJ1-5 | TRBV15 | . | ATSRDPGTENQPQH
TRBJ1-5 | TRBV9 | once | ASSVDPLPLTGNSNQPQH
TRBJ2-1 | TRBV29-1 | . | SVEDLYHNEQF
TRBJ1-2 | TRBV15 | . | ATSRESAVPVGYT
TRBJ2-2 | TRBV14 | . | ASSRVSAAGELF
TRBJ1-4 | TRBV18 | . | ASSPPEGGLRKKLF
TRBJ1-2 | TRBV7-2 | few | ASSSKHGGSYGYT
TRBJ1-4 | TRBV9 | . | ASSVLTYSEKLF
TRBJ2-5 | TRBV19 | . | ASSARTGTRETQY
TRBJ2-6 | TRBV6-1 | . | ASSLDSSGANVLT
TRBJ2-6 | TRBV4-2 | . | ASSLHQGLIGGTGANVLT
TRBJ1-2 | TRBV30 | . | AWSVPTGINYGYT
TRBJ1-1 | TRBV12-1 | . | ASSSTGTVPSDTEAF
TRBJ2-1 | TRBV5-1 | . | ASSLSRNEQF
TRBJ2-2 | TRBV7-2 | . | ASSLQRPGPGSGELF
TRBJ2-2 | TRBV15 | . | ATSRPRATGELF
TRBJ2-3 | TRBV25-1 | . | ASSEGLLTSTDTQY
TRBJ2-2 | TRBV15 | . | ATSREQGGTGELF
TRBJ2-7 | TRBV9 | . | ASSVDGDEQY
TRBJ2-1 | TRBV5-4 | . | ASSLGSGLDNEQF
TRBJ2-7 | TRBV2 | . | ASSFTGTGSYEQY
TRBJ2-3 | TRBV5-1 | once | ASSLLGQGTDTQY
TRBJ2-1 | TRBV5-1 | . | ASSLLQDNEQF
TRBJ2-1 | TRBV5-6 | . | ASSPQGGSQF
TRBJ2-3 | TRBV5-1 | . | ASSLAINPGARFTDTQY
TRBJ2-7 | TRBV7-3 | . | ASSLRATLNSYEQY